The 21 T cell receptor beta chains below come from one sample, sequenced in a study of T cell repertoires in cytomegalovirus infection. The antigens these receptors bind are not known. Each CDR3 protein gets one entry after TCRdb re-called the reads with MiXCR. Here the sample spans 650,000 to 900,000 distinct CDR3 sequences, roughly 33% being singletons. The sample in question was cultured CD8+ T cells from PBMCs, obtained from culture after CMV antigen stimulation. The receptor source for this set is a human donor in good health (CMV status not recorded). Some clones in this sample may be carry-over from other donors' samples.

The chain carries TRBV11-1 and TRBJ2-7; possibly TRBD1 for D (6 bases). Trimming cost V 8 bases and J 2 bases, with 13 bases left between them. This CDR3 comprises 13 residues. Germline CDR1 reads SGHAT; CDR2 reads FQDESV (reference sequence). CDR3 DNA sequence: TGTGCCAGCCAACGGGGACACACCTACGAGCAGTACTTC. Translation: CASQRGHTYEQYF.

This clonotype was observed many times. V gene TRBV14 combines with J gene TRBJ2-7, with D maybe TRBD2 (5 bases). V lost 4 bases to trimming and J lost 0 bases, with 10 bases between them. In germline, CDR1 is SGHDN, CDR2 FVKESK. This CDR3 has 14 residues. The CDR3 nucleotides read TGTGCCAGCAGCCTTCCGGGGAGCTCCTACGAGCAGTACTTC. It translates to CASSLPGSSYEQYF.

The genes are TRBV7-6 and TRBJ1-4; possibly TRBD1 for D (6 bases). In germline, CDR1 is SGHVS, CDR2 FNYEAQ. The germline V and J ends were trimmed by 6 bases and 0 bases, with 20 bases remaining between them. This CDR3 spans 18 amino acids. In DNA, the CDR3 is TGTGCCAGCAGTTCTTCAACAGGGAAGTTTTCAACTAATGAAAAACTGTTTTTT. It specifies CASSSSTGKFSTNEKLFF.

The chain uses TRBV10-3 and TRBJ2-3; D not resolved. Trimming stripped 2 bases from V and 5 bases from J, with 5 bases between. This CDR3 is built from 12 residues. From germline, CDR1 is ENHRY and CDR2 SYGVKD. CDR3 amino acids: CAISERQDTQYF. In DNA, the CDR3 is TGTGCCATCAGTGAGAGGCAAGATACGCAGTATTTT.

CDR3 residues: CASSPISGHSYEQYV. CDR3 nucleotide sequence: TGTGCCAGCAGCCCCATTAGCGGGCATTCCTACGAGCAGTACGTC. The rearrangement joins TRBV7-8 to TRBJ2-7; 7 nucleotides align to TRBD2. The CDR3 contains 15 residues. Germline V gene lookup returns CDR1 SGHVS and CDR2 FQNEAQ. J lost 1 base, V lost 5 bases, and 8 bases had no gene match.

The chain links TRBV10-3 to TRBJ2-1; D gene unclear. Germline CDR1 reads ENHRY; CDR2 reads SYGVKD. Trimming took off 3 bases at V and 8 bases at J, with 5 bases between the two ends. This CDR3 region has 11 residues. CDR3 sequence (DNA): TGTGCCATCAGTGATGAGTATGAGCAGTTCTTC. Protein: CAISDEYEQFF.

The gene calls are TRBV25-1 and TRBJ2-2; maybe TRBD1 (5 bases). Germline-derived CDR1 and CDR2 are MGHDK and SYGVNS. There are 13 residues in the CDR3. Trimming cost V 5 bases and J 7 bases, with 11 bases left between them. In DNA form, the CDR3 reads TGTGCCAGCAGTAATGGGGCGGTCGGGGAGCTGTTTTTT. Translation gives CASSNGAVGELFF. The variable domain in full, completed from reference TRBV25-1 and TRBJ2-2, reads EADIYQTPRYLVIGTGKKITLECSQTMGHDKMYWYQQDPGMELHLIHYSYGVNSTEKGDLSSESTVSRIRTEHFPLTLESARPSHTSQYLCASSNGAVGELFFGEGSRLTVL.

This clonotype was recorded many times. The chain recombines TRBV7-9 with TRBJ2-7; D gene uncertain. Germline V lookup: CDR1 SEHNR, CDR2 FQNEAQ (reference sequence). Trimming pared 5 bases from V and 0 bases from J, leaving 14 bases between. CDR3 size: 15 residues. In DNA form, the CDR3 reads TGTGCCAGCAGCATTCCTTCCGGGTTCTCCTACGAGCAGTACTTC. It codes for CASSIPSGFSYEQYF.

For the CDR3, the DNA is TGCGCCAGCAGCGAACCGGGGGGCAAACTGTTTTTT. Translated: CASSEPGGKLFF. This chain uses TRBV4-1 with TRBJ1-4; weak D call: TRBD1 (6 bases). CDR1 and CDR2 from the germline V gene are MGHRA and YSYEKL. The CDR3 is 12 amino acids. Trimming took off 5 bases at V and 11 bases at J, with 12 bases between the two ends.

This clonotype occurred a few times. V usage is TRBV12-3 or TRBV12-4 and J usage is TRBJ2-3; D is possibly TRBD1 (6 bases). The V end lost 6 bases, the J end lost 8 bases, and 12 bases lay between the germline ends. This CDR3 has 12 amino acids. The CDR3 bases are TGTGCCAGCAGGGGGGCCCTTAGTACGCAGTATTTT. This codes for CASRGALSTQYF.

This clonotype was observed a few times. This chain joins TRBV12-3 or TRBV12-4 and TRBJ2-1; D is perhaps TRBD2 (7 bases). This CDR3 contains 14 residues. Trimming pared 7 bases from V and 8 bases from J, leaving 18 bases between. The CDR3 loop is CASNRGGGRDEQFF. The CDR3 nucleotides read TGTGCCAGCAATAGGGGGGGGGGTCGGGATGAGCAGTTCTTC.

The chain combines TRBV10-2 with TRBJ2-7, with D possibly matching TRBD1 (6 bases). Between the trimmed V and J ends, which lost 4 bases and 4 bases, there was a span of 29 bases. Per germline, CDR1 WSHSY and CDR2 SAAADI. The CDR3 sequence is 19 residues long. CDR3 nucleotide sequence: TGCGCCAGCAGTGCTCCCCGGGACAAGGCCCCGGTGAATTTTTACGAGCAGTACTTC. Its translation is CASSAPRDKAPVNFYEQYF.

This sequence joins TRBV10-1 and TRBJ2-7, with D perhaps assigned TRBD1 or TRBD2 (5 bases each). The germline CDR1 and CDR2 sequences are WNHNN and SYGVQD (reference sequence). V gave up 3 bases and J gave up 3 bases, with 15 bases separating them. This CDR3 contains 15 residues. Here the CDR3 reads CASSEAGRGYYEQYF. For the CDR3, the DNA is TGCGCCAGCAGTGAAGCAGGGAGAGGCTACTACGAGCAGTACTTC.

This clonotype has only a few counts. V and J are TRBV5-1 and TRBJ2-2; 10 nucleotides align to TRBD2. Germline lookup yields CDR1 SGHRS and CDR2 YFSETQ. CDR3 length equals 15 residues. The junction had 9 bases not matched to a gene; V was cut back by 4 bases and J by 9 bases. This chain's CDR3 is CASSLATSGDRELFF. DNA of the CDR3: TGCGCCAGCAGCCTGGCAACTAGCGGGGACCGGGAGCTGTTTTTT.

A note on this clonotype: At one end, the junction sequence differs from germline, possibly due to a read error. The CDR3 sequence is CASNLGAGTEAFF. The CDR3 bases are TGTGCCAGCAACTTGGGGGCAGGGACTGAAGCTTTCTTT. V is TRBV5-5 and J is TRBJ1-1; D might be TRBD1 (6 bases). CDR3 length equals 13 residues. Per the germline V gene, CDR1 is SGHKS and CDR2 is YYEKEE (reference sequence).

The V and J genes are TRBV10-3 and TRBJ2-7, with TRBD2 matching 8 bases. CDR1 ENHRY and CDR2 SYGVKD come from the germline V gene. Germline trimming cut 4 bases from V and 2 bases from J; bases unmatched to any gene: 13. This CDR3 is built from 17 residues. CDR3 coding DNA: TGTGCCATCAGTGTGCCCCCGGGGGGGACTCAAACCTACGAGCAGTACTTC. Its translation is CAISVPPGGTQTYEQYF.

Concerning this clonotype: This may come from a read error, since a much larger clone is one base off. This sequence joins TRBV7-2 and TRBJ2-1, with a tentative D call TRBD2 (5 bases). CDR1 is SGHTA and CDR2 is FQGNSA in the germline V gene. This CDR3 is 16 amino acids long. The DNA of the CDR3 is TGTGTCAGCAGCTTAGTGACTATCCTTTATGTCAATGAGCAGTTCTTC. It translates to CVSSLVTILYVNEQFF.

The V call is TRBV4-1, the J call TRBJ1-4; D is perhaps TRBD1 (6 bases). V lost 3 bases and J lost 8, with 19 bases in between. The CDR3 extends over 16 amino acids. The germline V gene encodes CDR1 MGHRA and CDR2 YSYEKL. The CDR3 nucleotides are TGCGCCAGCAGCCACAGTGGTTTACAGGGTGGCGAAAAACTGTTTTTT. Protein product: CASSHSGLQGGEKLFF.

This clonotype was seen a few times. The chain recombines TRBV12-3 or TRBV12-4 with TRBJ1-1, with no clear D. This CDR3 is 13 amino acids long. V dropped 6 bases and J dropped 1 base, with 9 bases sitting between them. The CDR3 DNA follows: TGTGCCAGCAGACCGGCACCGAACACTGAAGCTTTCTTT. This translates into CASRPAPNTEAFF.

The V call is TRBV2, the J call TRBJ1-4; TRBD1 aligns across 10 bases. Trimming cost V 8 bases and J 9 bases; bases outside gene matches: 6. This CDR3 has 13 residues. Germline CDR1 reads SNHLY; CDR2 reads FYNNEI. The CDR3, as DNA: TGTGCCAGCGAAGACAGGGGGCGAAAAAAACTGTTTTTT. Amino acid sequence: CASEDRGRKKLFF.

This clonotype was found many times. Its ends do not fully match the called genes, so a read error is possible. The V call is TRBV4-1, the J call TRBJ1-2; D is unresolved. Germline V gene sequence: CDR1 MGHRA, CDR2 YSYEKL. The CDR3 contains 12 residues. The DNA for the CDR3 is TGTGCCAGCAGCCAGGACGGCTATGGCTACACCTTC. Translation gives CASSQDGYGYTF.